This T cell receptor (beta chain) was captured in a study of glioma-infiltrating T cells. The CDR3 is 13 residues long. Trimming removed 7 bases from V and 4 bases from J, with 14 bases in between. Germline lookup yields CDR1 MNHEY and CDR2 SMNVEV (reference sequence). TCR alpha and beta CDR3 regions were amplified from RNA using iRepertoire nested multiplex PCR. For one-step reverse transcription and amplification, 100-400 ng of tissue mRNA or PBMC total RNA was used. TCRdb independently ran MiXCR on the multiplex PCR reads; one entry per CDR3 protein. The data contain 300,000 to 400,000 distinct CDR3 sequences, about 40% of them singletons. In the case of this clonotype: A much larger clone sits a single nucleotide away, making a read error possible.

The sequenced sample consisted of glioma tissue, nonneoplastic brain tissue, or PBMCs (not recorded which). This TCR came from a human donor with low-grade glioma or glioblastoma, undergoing nonglioma brain surgery, or in good health (not recorded which). The rearrangement links TRBV27 to TRBJ2-7; a possible D gene is TRBD2 (5 bases). The CDR3 coding sequence is TGTGCCAGCAATTCAATATCGGGATACGAGCAGTACTTC. Amino acids: CASNSISGYEQYF.